The TCR beta chain described here comes from a study of control samples from healthy donors and cancer patients. Per germline, CDR1 SGHVS and CDR2 FQNEAQ. Trimming left V 4 bases short and J 1 base short, with 22 bases between. CDR3 length equals 18 residues. The assay was immunoSEQ multiplex PCR, and TCRdb's table has in-frame clones only and misses some. This sample yields some 150,000 clones, of which 90% to 95% are seen a single time; about 12% belongs to the top ten. The sequencing input was blood. The receptor's source is a man aged 35 to 55 in good health. This chain connects TRBV7-8 to TRBJ1-1; D is perhaps TRBD1 (5 bases). The CDR3 loop reads CASSSRWTSGQGNTEAFF. CDR3 nucleotide sequence: TGTGCCAGCAGCTCAAGATGGACCTCTGGACAAGGGAACACTGAAGCTTTCTTT.